This entry concerns a single T cell receptor (beta chain). Authors' methods: Cell counts per sample came from amplifying reference gene primers. Assay: immunoSEQ multiplex PCR; the TCRdb copy retains only in-frame clones and omits some. V and J calls plus clone size are reproduced from that table; the DNA served to infer D and trimming. The sample holds roughly 250,000 clones, about 85% seen once. Enrollment of patients from Seattle took place during active infection, with longitudinal follow-up. This sample was taken from a study of blood T cell repertoires in COVID-19. Germline V gene sequence: CDR1 LNHDA, CDR2 SQIVND (reference sequence). The V segment lost 6 bases and the J segment 4 bases; nucleotides outside the gene matches: 8. The CDR3 runs 14 residues.

The V and J genes are TRBV19 and TRBJ2-7, with 8 bases fitting TRBD2. Material: peripheral blood. This clonotype was sampled from a human donor with COVID-19, enrolled during active disease. The donor label of this sample is uncertain. DNA for the CDR3: TGTGCCAGTAGCCCCCGGGGGGGGACATACGAGCAGTACTTC. Its protein is CASSPRGGTYEQYF.